This T cell receptor (beta chain) was retrieved from a study of radiotherapy plus CTLA-4 blockade in lung cancer. The method was immunoSEQ multiplex PCR; TCRdb's version includes in-frame clones alone and lacks a portion of them. Among over 100,000 clones, approximately 90% were seen once, and the ten largest hold just under 7%. The sample in question was peripheral blood, obtained from a patient treated with radiotherapy plus ipilimumab. This TCR derives from a human donor with non-small cell lung cancer that progressed on radiotherapy plus ipilimumab.

In nucleotides, the CDR3 is TGTGCCAGCAGCTTCGGGACTAGCGGTTACAATGAGCAGTTCTTC. It codes for CASSFGTSGYNEQFF. The chain employs TRBV7-3 and TRBJ2-1; 11 bases line up with TRBD2. CDR3 length: 15 amino acids. V shed 3 bases and J 4 bases; nucleotides not matched to a gene: 2. CDR1 is SGHTA and CDR2 is FQGTGA in the germline V gene.